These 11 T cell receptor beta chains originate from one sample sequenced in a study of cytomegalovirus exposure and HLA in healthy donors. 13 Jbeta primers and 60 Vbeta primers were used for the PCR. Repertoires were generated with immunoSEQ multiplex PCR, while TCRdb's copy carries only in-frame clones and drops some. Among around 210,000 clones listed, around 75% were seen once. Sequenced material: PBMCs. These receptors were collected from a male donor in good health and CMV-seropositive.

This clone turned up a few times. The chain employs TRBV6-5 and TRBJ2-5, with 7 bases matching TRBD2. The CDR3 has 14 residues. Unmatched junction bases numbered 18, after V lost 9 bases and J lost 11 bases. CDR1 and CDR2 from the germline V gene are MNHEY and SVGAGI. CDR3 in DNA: TGTGCCAGTGGGAGTGGCGGGAGCCTACGGGAGCAGTACTTC. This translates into CASGSGGSLREQYF.

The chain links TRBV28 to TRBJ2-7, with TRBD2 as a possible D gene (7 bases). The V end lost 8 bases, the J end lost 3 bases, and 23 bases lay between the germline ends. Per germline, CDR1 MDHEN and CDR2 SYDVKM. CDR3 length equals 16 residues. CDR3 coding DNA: TGTGCCAGCCTTGGGGGGCGGGGGAGAGCTGGCTACGAGCAGTACTTC. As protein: CASLGGRGRAGYEQYF. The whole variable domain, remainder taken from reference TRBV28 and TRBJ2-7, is DVKVTQSSRYLVKRTGEKVFLECVQDMDHENMFWYRQDPGLGLRLIYFSYDVKMKEKGDIPEGYSVSREKKERFSLILESASTNQTSMYLCASLGGRGRAGYEQYFGPGTRLTVT.

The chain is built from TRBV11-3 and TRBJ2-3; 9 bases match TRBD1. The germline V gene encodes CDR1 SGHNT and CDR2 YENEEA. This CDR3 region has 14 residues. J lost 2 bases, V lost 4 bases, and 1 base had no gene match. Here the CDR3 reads CASSSQGATDTQYF. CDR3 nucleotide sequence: TGTGCCAGCAGCTCACAGGGGGCCACAGATACGCAGTATTTT.

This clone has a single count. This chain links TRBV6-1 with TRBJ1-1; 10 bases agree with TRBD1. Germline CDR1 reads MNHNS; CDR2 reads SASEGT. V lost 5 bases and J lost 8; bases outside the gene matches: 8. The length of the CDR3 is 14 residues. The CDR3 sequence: CASSPPGQGFEAFF. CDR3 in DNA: TGTGCCAGCAGTCCCCCGGGACAGGGGTTCGAAGCTTTCTTT.

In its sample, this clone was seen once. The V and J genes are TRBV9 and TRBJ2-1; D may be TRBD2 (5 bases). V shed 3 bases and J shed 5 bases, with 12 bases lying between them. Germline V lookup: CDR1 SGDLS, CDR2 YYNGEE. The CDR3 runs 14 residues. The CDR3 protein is CASSALAYNNEQFF. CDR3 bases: TGTGCCAGCAGCGCGTTAGCGTACAACAATGAGCAGTTCTTC.

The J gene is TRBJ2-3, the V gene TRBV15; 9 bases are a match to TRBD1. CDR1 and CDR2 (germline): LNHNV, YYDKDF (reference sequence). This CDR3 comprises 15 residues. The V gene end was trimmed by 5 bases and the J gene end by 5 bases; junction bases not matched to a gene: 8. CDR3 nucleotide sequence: TGTGCCACCAGCCTCCGAACAGGGGGCTTAGATACGCAGTATTTT. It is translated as CATSLRTGGLDTQYF.

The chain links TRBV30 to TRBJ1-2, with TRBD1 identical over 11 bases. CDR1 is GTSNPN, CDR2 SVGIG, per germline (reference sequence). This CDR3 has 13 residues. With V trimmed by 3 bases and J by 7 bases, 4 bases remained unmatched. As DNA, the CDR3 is TGTGCCTGGAGCCACGGGACAGGGGGTGGCTACACCTTC. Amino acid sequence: CAWSHGTGGGYTF.

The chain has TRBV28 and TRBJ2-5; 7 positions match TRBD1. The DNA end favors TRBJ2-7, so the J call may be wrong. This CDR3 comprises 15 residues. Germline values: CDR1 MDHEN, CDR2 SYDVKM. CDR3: CASRSIDRVSNEQYF. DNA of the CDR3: TGTGCCAGCAGGAGTATCGACAGGGTTTCCAACGAGCAGTACTTC.

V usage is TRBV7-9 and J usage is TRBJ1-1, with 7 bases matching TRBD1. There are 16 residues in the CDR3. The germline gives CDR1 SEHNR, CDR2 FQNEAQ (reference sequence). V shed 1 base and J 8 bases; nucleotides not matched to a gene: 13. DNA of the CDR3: TGTGCCAGCAGCTTAGGGGGTACAGGGGCCGCCACCGAAGCTTTCTTT. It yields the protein CASSLGGTGAATEAFF.

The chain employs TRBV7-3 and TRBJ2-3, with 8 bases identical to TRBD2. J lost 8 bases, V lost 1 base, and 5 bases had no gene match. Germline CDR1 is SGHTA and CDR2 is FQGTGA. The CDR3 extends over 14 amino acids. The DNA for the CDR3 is TGTGCCAGCAGCTTAAAAGCGGGAGTTGCTACGCAGTATTTT. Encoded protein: CASSLKAGVATQYF.

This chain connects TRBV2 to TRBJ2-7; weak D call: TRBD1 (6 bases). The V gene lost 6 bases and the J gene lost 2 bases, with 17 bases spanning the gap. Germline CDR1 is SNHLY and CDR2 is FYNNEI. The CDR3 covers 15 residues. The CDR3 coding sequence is TGTGCCAGCAGGGAACAGGGATTCGGGCCCTACGAGCAGTACTTC. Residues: CASREQGFGPYEQYF.